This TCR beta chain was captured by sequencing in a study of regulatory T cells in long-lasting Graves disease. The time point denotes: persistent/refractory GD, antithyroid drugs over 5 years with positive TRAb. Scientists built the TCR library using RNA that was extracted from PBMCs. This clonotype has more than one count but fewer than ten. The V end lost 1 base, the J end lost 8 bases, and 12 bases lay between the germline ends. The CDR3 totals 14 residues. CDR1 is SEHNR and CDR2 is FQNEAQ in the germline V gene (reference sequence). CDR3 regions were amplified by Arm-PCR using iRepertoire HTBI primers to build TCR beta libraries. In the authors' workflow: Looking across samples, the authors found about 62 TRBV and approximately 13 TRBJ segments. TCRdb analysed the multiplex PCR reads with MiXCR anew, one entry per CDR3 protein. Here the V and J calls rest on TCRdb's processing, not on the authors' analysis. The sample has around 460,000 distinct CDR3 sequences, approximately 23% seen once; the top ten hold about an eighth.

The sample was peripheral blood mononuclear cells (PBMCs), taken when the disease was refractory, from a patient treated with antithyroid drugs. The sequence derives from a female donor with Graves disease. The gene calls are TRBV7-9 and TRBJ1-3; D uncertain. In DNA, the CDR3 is TGTGCCAGCAGCTTAGACATCGGGGTGGACACCATATATTTT. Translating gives CASSLDIGVDTIYF.